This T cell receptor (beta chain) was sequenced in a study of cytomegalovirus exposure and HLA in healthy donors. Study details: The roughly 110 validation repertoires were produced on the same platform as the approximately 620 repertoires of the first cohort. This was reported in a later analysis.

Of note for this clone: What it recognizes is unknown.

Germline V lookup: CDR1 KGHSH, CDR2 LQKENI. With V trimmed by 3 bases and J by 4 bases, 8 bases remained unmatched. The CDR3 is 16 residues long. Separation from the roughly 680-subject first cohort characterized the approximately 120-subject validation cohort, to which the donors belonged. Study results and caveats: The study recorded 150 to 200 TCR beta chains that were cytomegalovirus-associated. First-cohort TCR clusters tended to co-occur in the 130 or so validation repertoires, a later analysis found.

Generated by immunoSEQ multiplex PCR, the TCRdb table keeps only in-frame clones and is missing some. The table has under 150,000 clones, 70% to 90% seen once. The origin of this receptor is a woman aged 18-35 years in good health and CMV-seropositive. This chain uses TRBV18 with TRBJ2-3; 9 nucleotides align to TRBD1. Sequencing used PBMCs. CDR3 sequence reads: CASSPPGTGMPDTQYF. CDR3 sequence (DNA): TGTGCCAGCTCACCTCCCGGGACAGGGATGCCAGATACGCAGTATTTT.